What follows describes a single T cell receptor (beta chain). The sample comes from a study of somatic mutations in cytotoxic T cells in rheumatoid arthritis. Method: immunoSEQ multiplex PCR; TCRdb's copy keeps in-frame clones and lacks some. Among tens of thousands of clones listed, approximately 80% were seen once. The specimen sequenced was CD8+ T cells sorted from blood. The receptor's source is a man aged 40-50 years in good health.

The CDR3 DNA reads as TGTGCCAGTAAAGCGGGAGCGTCCTACGAGCAGTACTTC. It codes for CASKAGASYEQYF. The rearrangement uses TRBV28 and TRBJ2-7; 8 nucleotides align to TRBD2. The length of the CDR3 is 13 residues. J was trimmed by 1 base and V by 9 bases; bases with no gene match: 5. The V gene's germline CDR1 is MDHEN and CDR2 SYDVKM.